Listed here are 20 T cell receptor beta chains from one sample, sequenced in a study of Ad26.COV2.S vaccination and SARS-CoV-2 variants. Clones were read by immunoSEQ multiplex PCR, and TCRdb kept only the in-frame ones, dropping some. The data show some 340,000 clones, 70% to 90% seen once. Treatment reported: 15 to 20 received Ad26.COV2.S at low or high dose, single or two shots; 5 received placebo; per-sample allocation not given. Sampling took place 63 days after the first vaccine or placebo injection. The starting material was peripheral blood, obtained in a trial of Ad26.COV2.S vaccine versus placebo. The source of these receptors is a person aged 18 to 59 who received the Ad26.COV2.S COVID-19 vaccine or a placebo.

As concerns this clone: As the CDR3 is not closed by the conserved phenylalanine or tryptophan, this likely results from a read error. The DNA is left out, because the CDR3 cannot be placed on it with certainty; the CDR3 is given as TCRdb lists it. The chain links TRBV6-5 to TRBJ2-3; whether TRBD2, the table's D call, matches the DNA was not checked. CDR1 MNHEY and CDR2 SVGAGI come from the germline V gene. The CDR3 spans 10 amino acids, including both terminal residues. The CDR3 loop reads CASSYRGAGV.

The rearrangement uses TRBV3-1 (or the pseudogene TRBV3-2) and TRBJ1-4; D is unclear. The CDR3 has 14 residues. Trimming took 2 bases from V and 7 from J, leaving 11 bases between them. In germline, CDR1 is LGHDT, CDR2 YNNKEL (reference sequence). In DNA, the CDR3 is TGTGCCAGCAGCCAAAATGGGGTAGCTGAAAAACTGTTTTTT. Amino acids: CASSQNGVAEKLFF.

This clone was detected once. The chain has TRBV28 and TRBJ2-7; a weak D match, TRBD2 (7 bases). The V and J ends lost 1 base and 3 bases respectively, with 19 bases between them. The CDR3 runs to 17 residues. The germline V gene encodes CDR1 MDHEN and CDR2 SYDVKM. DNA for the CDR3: TGTGCCAGCAGTTTATTCGCTTTGGGGGGGGCAGGCTACGAGCAGTACTTC. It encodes CASSLFALGGAGYEQYF.

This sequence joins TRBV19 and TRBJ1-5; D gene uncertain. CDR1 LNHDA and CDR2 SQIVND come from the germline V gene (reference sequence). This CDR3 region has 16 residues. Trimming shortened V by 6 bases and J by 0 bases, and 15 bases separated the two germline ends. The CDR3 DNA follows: TGTGCCAGTAGCCTGTTCGGCAGAGATAGCAATCAGCCCCAGCATTTT. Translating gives CASSLFGRDSNQPQHF.

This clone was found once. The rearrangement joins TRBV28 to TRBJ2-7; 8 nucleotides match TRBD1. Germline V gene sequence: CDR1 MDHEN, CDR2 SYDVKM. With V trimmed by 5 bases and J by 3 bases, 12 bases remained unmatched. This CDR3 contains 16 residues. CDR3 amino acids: CASSGSGQETNYEQYF. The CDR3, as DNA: TGTGCCAGCAGTGGGTCGGGACAGGAGACGAACTACGAGCAGTACTTC.

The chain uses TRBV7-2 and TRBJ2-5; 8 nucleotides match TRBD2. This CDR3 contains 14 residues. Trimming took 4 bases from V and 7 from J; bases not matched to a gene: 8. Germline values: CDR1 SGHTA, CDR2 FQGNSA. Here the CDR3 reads CASSSTSGSGTQYF. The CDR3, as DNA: TGTGCCAGCAGCTCCACTAGCGGTTCTGGGACCCAGTACTTC.

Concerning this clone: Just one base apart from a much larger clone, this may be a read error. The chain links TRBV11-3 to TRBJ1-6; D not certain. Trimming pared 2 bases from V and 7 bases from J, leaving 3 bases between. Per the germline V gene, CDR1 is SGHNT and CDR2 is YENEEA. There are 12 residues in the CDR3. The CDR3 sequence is CASSLYNSPLHF. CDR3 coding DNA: TGTGCCAGCAGCTTATACAATTCACCCCTCCACTTT. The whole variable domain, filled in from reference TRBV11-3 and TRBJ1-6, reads EAGVVQSPRYKIIEKKQPVAFWCNPISGHNTLYWYLQNLGQGPELLIRYENEEAVDDSQLPKDRFSAERLKGVDSTLKIQPAELGDSAVYLCASSLYNSPLHFGNGTRLTVT.

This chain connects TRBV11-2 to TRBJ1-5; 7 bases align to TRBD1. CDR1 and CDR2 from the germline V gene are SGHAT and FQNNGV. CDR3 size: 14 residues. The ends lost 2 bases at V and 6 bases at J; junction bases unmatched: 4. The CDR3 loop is CASSLKPGGQPQHF. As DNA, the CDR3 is TGTGCCAGCAGCTTAAAACCAGGGGGTCAGCCCCAGCATTTT.

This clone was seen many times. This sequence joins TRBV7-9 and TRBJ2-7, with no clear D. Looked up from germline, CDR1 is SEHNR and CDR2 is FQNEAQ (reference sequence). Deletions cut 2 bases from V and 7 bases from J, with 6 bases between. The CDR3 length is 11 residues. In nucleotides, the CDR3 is TGTGCCAGCAGCTTACTGGAAGAGCAGTACTTC. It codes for CASSLLEEQYF.

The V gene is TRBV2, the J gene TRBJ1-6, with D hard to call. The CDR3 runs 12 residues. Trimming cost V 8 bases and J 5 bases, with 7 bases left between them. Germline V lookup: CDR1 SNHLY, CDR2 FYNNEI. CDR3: CASRQDNSPLHF. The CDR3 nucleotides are TGTGCCAGCCGCCAGGATAATTCACCCCTCCACTTT.

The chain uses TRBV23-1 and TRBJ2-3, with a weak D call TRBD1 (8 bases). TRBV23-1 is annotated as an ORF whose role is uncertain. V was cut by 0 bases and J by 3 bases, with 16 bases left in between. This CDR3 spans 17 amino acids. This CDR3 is CASSQSPDREGTDTQYF. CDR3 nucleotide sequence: TGCGCCAGCAGTCAATCTCCGGACAGGGAGGGAACAGATACGCAGTATTTT.

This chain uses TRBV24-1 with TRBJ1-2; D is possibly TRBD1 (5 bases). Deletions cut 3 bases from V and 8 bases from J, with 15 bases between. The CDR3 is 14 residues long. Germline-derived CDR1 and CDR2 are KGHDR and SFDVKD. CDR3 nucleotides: TGTGCCACCAGTGATCCGGGACCGGGCCAAGGCTACACCTTC. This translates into CATSDPGPGQGYTF.

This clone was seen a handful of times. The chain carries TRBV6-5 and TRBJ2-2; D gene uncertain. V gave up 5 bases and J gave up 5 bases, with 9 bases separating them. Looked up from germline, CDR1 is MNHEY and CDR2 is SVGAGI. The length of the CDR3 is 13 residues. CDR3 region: CASSTPGTGELFF. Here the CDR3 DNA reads TGTGCCAGCAGTACTCCTGGAACCGGGGAGCTGTTTTTT.

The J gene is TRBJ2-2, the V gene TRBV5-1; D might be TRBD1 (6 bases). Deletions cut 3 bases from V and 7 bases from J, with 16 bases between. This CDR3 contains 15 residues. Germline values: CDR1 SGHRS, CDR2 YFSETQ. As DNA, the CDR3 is TGCGCCAGCAGCTGGGGACACCAGCAGAGCGGGGAGCTGTTTTTT. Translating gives CASSWGHQQSGELFF.

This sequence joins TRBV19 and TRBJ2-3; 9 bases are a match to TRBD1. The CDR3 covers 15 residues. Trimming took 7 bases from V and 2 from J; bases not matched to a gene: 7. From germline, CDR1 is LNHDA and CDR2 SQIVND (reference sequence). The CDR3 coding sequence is TGTGCCAGTACCCGACAGGGGGTTCCCACAGATACGCAGTATTTT. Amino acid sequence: CASTRQGVPTDTQYF.

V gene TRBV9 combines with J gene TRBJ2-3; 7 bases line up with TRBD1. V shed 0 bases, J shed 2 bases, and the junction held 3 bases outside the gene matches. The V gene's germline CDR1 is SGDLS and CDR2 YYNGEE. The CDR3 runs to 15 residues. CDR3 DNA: TGTGCCAGCAGCGTAGATGGGACAGACACAGATACGCAGTATTTT. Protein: CASSVDGTDTDTQYF.

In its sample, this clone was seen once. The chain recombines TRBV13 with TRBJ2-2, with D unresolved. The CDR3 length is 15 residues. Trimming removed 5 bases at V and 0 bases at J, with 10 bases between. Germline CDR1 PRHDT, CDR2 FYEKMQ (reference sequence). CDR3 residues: CASSLRPANTGELFF. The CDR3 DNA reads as TGTGCCAGCAGCCTGCGTCCCGCGAACACCGGGGAGCTGTTTTTT.

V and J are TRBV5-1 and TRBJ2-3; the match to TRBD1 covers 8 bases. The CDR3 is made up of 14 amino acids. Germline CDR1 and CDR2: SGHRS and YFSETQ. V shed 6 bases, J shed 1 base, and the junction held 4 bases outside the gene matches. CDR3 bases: TGCGCCAGCACAGGACAGGGTGGCACAGATACGCAGTATTTT. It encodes CASTGQGGTDTQYF.

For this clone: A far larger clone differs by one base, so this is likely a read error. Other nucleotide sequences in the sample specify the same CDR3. The CDR3: CASSTGVYGYTF. The CDR3, as DNA: TGTGCCAGCAGTACAGGGGTCTATGGCTACACCTTC. The chain combines TRBV28 with TRBJ1-2, with 7 bases fitting TRBD1. The germline gives CDR1 MDHEN, CDR2 SYDVKM. This CDR3 has 12 amino acids. The ends lost 5 bases at V and 4 bases at J; junction bases unmatched: 1.

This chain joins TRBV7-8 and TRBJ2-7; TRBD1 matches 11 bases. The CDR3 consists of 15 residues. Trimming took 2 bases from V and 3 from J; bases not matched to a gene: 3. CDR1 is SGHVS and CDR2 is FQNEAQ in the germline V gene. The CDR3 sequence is CASSLRDRGFYEQYF. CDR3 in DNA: TGTGCCAGCAGCTTAAGGGACAGGGGGTTCTACGAGCAGTACTTC.